A selection of T cell receptor beta chains follows, all from one sample in a study of response to subunit inactivated influenza vaccine. TCRdb reanalysed the RT-PCR reads using MiXCR and keeps one entry per CDR3 protein. The sample includes 490,000 or so distinct CDR3 sequences, 6% to 9% of them seen just once. Sequencing used PBMCs from blood, obtained 23 months after vaccination. The origin of the receptors is a man between 50 and 69 years old who received an inactivated influenza vaccine. Both conserved end residues are part of each CDR3. Fields, in order: CDR3 protein, CDR3 DNA, V gene, J gene, D gene, clone size. The D gene is left open where the match is weak. Only some rows state a clone size, as once, few, many or a class for expanded clones.

CDR3 protein: CASSPLGGGSSYNEQFF
CDR3 DNA: TGTGCCAGCAGTCCCTTGGGGGGAGGCAGCTCCTACAATGAGCAGTTCTTC
V gene: TRBV27
J gene: TRBJ2-1
D gene: -
clone size: many

CDR3 protein: CASKADPLNTGELFF
CDR3 DNA: TGTGCCAGTAAAGCGGACCCTTTGAACACCGGGGAGCTGTTTTTT
V gene: TRBV19
J gene: TRBJ2-2
D gene: -
clone size: -

CDR3 protein: CASSQGGLFRAFF
CDR3 DNA: TGTGCCAGCAGCCAAGGAGGACTTTTCCGAGCTTTCTTT
V gene: TRBV3-1
J gene: TRBJ1-1
D gene: -
clone size: -

CDR3 protein: CASRPGQSTDTQYF
CDR3 DNA: TGCGCCAGCAGACCGGGACAGAGCACAGATACGCAGTATTTT
V gene: TRBV5-1
J gene: TRBJ2-3
D gene: TRBD1
clone size: few

CDR3 protein: CATSDGTDLSYNEQFF
CDR3 DNA: TGTGCCACCAGTGATGGGACCGACCTCTCCTACAATGAGCAGTTCTTC
V gene: TRBV24-1
J gene: TRBJ2-1
D gene: -
clone size: few

CDR3 protein: CASSFSGTTTDTQYF
CDR3 DNA: TGTGCCAGCAGTTTTTCCGGGACAACCACAGATACGCAGTATTTT
V gene: TRBV12-3/TRBV12-4
J gene: TRBJ2-3
D gene: -
clone size: -

CDR3 protein: CASSLGQGYNSPLHF
CDR3 DNA: TGTGCCAGCAGCTTGGGACAGGGGTATAATTCACCCCTCCACTTT
V gene: TRBV5-4
J gene: TRBJ1-6
D gene: TRBD1
clone size: few

CDR3 protein: CSVAGTGNDYGYTF
CDR3 DNA: TGCAGCGTTGCCGGGACAGGGAATGACTATGGCTACACCTTC
V gene: TRBV29-1
J gene: TRBJ1-2
D gene: TRBD1
clone size: -

CDR3 protein: CASSQDFGGQETQYF
CDR3 DNA: TGCGCCAGCAGCCAAGATTTTGGGGGACAAGAGACCCAGTACTTC
V gene: TRBV4-3
J gene: TRBJ2-5
D gene: -
clone size: few

CDR3 protein: CSVKGHVRSNQPQHF
CDR3 DNA: TGCAGTGTTAAAGGACATGTCAGGAGCAATCAGCCCCAGCATTTT
V gene: TRBV20-1
J gene: TRBJ1-5
D gene: -
clone size: -

CDR3 protein: CATKQGALTGELFF
CDR3 DNA: TGTGCCACCAAACAGGGGGCCCTCACCGGGGAGCTGTTTTTT
V gene: TRBV11-2
J gene: TRBJ2-2
D gene: TRBD1
clone size: few

CDR3 protein: CASSGDREANQPQHF
CDR3 DNA: TGTGCCAGCAGTGGTGACAGGGAGGCCAATCAGCCCCAGCATTTT
V gene: TRBV6-1
J gene: TRBJ1-5
D gene: TRBD1
clone size: -

CDR3 protein: CSGTAGGIDEQFF
CDR3 DNA: TGCAGCGGGACGGCAGGGGGCATAGATGAGCAGTTCTTC
V gene: TRBV29-1
J gene: TRBJ2-1
D gene: TRBD1
clone size: many

CDR3 protein: CASSTSGSIYNEQFF
CDR3 DNA: TGTGCCAGCAGCACGAGCGGGAGCATCTACAATGAGCAGTTCTTC
V gene: TRBV7-9
J gene: TRBJ2-1
D gene: TRBD2
clone size: few

CDR3 protein: CASSLAGGIETQYF
CDR3 DNA: TGTGCCAGCAGCTTGGCGGGCGGGATTGAGACCCAGTACTTC
V gene: TRBV5-6
J gene: TRBJ2-5
D gene: -
clone size: -

CDR3 protein: CASSPPRGAWGGELFF
CDR3 DNA: TGTGCCAGCAGCCCCCCCAGGGGGGCTTGGGGCGGGGAGCTGTTTTTT
V gene: TRBV12-3/TRBV12-4
J gene: TRBJ2-2
D gene: -
clone size: many

CDR3 protein: CASSQDRTGRYYF
CDR3 DNA: TGCGCCAGCAGCCAAGATAGGACAGGGAGATATTACTTC
V gene: TRBV4-3
J gene: TRBJ2-7
D gene: TRBD1
clone size: few

CDR3 protein: CASSSDRTTNNEQFF
CDR3 DNA: TGCGCCAGCAGCTCCGACAGGACGACGAACAATGAGCAGTTCTTC
V gene: TRBV5-1
J gene: TRBJ2-1
D gene: -
clone size: few

CDR3 protein: CASSSRGGLPYEQYF
CDR3 DNA: TGTGCCAGCAGTTCACGGGGTGGTCTCCCCTACGAGCAGTACTTC
V gene: TRBV28
J gene: TRBJ2-7
D gene: -
clone size: -

CDR3 protein: CASSEAAKNIQYF
CDR3 DNA: TGCGCCAGCAGTGAGGCAGCCAAAAACATTCAGTACTTC
V gene: TRBV10-2
J gene: TRBJ2-4
D gene: -
clone size: few

CDR3 protein: CASMLGRGLYEQYF
CDR3 DNA: TGTGCCAGCATGTTGGGGAGGGGACTCTACGAGCAGTACTTC
V gene: TRBV21-1
J gene: TRBJ2-7
D gene: -
clone size: few